This entry lists 11 T cell receptor beta chains sequenced from one sample in a study of blood T cell repertoires in COVID-19. Sequenced by immunoSEQ multiplex PCR; TCRdb stores in-frame clones only, minus some. The data hold 310,000 or so clones, with about 90% observed a single time. The specimen was PBMCs or T cells enriched from blood (not recorded which). These receptors were collected from a woman under 40 who had recovered from COVID-19.

V and J are TRBV19 and TRBJ1-3; perhaps TRBD1 as D (6 bases). The CDR3 covers 14 residues. Looked up from germline, CDR1 is LNHDA and CDR2 is SQIVND (reference sequence). Trimming pared 6 bases from V and 2 bases from J, leaving 11 bases between. The CDR3 DNA reads TGTGCCAGTAGAACAGGGTCCACTGGAAACACCATATATTTT. Translating it yields CASRTGSTGNTIYF. The full variable domain, in which reference TRBV19 and TRBJ1-3 provide the parts outside the CDR3, is DGGITQSPKYLFRKEGQNVTLSCEQNLNHDAMYWYRQDPGQGLRLIYYSQIVNDFQKGDIAEGYSVSREKKESFPLTVTSAQKNPTAFYLCASRTGSTGNTIYFGEGSWLTVV.

The chain couples TRBV5-1 to TRBJ1-6, with 8 bases fitting TRBD1. Germline loops: CDR1 SGHRS, CDR2 YFSETQ. This CDR3 comprises 16 residues. J lost 10 bases, V lost 2 bases, and 11 bases had no gene match. This CDR3 reads CASSFFSSGGRSPLHF. Written as DNA, the CDR3 is TGCGCCAGCAGCTTTTTCTCATCAGGGGGCCGATCACCCCTCCACTTT.

The chain combines TRBV28 with TRBJ2-5; 9 bases match TRBD2. CDR3 length equals 17 residues. The V gene end was trimmed by 10 bases and the J gene end by 2 bases; junction bases not matched to a gene: 17. Germline V gives CDR1 MDHEN, CDR2 SYDVKM. The CDR3 region has the DNA TGTGCCACCTTCCCATCGGGGGTAGCGGGGGAGCAAGAGACCCAGTACTTC. Translating gives CATFPSGVAGEQETQYF.

The V call is TRBV19, the J call TRBJ1-5, with a tentative D call TRBD1 (6 bases). The CDR3 consists of 13 residues. In germline, CDR1 is LNHDA, CDR2 SQIVND (reference sequence). V lost 5 bases to trimming and J lost 4 bases, with 9 bases between them. CDR3 protein: CASSPGANQPQHF. Written as DNA, the CDR3 is TGTGCCAGTAGTCCAGGGGCTAATCAGCCCCAGCATTTT.

The chain recombines TRBV21-1 with TRBJ2-5; the table's D call of TRBD1 was not tested on the DNA. TRBV21-1 is tagged as a pseudogene. The CDR3 has 13 residues. CDR3 residues: CASSRTSRETQYF. CDR3 bases: TGTGCCAGCAGTAGGACATCTCGGGAGACCCAGTACTTC.

The sample holds one count of this clone. This chain uses TRBV6-5 with TRBJ2-3, with 8 bases fitting TRBD2. The germline gives CDR1 MNHEY, CDR2 SVGAGI. This CDR3 comprises 16 residues. Trimming removed 0 bases from V and 2 bases from J; junction bases left unmatched: 4. CDR3 sequence (DNA): TGTGCCAGCAGTTACTCGGGCGGGGGGCCCACAGATACGCAGTATTTT. Translation gives CASSYSGGGPTDTQYF.

V gene TRBV19 combines with J gene TRBJ2-7; weak D call: TRBD1 (5 bases). V was shortened by 2 bases and J by 4 bases, with 15 bases between the two germline ends. Germline V gene data show CDR1 as LNHDA and CDR2 as SQIVND (reference sequence). The CDR3 runs to 15 residues. The CDR3 nucleotides are TGTGCCAGTAGTATAATTCGGCAGGGATGGTACGAGCAGTACTTC. It yields the protein CASSIIRQGWYEQYF.

The V call is TRBV6-5, the J call TRBJ2-2, with D perhaps matching TRBD2 (6 bases). The length of the CDR3 is 14 residues. The V end lost 8 bases, the J end lost 4 bases, and 14 bases lay between the germline ends. Per germline, CDR1 MNHEY and CDR2 SVGAGI. The CDR3 spells CASRRDGGTGELFF. The CDR3 DNA reads as TGTGCCAGCCGGAGGGACGGCGGCACCGGGGAGCTGTTTTTT.

V gene TRBV5-1 combines with J gene TRBJ2-1; 12 bases line up with TRBD2. This CDR3 has 18 amino acids. V gave up 1 base and J gave up 6 bases; unmatched junction bases: 11. The germline gives CDR1 SGHRS, CDR2 YFSETQ. The CDR3 sequence is CASSLSILASGGANEQFF. As DNA, the CDR3 is TGCGCCAGCAGCTTGTCGATCTTGGCTAGCGGGGGGGCCAATGAGCAGTTCTTC.

Here the CDR3 reads CASRTGQGEEKLFF. The CDR3 DNA follows: TGTGCCAGCAGAACAGGACAGGGTGAGGAAAAACTGTTTTTT. V and J are TRBV7-2 and TRBJ1-4; 8 bases fit TRBD1. V was clipped by 6 bases and J by 8 bases; unmatched bases: 8. The germline V gene has CDR1 SGHTA and CDR2 FQGNSA. The CDR3 covers 14 residues.

J is TRBJ2-1 and V is TRBV6-2 or TRBV6-3; D possibly corresponds to TRBD1 (6 bases). Germline V lookup: CDR1 MNHEY, CDR2 SVGEGT. V lost 6 bases and J lost 0, with 12 bases in between. The CDR3 runs to 15 residues. The CDR3 loop is CASSRDRSSYNEQFF. Written as DNA, the CDR3 is TGTGCCAGCAGCCGCGACAGGTCCTCCTACAATGAGCAGTTCTTC.